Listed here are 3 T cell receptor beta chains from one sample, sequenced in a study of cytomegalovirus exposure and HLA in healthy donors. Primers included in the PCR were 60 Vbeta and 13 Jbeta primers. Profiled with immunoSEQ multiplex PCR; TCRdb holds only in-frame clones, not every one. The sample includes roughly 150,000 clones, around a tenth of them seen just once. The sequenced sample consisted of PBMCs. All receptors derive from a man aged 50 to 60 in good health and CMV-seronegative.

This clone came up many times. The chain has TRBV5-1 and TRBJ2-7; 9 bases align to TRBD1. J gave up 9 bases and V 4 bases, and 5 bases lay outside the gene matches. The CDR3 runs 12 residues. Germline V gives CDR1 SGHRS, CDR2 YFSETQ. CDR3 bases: TGCGCCAGCAGCGTGGGACAGGGACGGCAGTACTTC. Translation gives CASSVGQGRQYF.

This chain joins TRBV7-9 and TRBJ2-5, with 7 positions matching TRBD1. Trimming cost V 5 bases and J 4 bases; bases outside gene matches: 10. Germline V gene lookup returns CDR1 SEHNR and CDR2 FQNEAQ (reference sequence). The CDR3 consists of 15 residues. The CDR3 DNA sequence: TGTGCCAGCAGCCTGGGCAACAGGGGCGGAGAGACCCAGTACTTC. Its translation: CASSLGNRGGETQYF.

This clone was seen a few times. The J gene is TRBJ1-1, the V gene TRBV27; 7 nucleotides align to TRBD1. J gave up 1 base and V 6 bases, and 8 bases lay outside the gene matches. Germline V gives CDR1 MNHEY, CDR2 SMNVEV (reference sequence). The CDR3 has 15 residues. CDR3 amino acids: CASRRLTGTNTEAFF. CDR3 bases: TGTGCCAGCAGGAGACTGACAGGGACGAACACTGAAGCTTTCTTT.